A selection of T cell receptor beta chains follows, all from one sample in a study of CD8+CD57+ T cells in acquired aplastic anemia. Each CDR3 protein is one row after TCRdb ran MiXCR on the reads. Of some 200,000 distinct CDR3 sequences listed, under 50% are singletons. Material: sorted CD4+, CD8+, or CD8+CD57+ T cells (not recorded which) from PBMCs. These receptor sequences come from a human donor with aplastic anemia. Both conserved end residues are part of each CDR3. The D gene is left open where the match is weak. Rows give clone size only sometimes, using once, few, many, or a class for an expanded clone.

>TRBJ1-6|TRBV7-9|few|TRBD1
CASSWDRDNSPLHF
TGTGCCAGCAGCTGGGACAGGGATAATTCACCCCTCCACTTT
>TRBJ1-2|TRBV2|many|-
CASRVDRNYGYTF
TGTGCCAGCAGGGTGGACCGAAACTATGGCTACACCTTC
>TRBJ1-6|TRBV7-2|-|-
CASSLVGGSYNSPLHF
TGTGCCAGCAGCTTGGTCGGTGGGTCCTATAATTCACCCCTCCACTTT
>TRBJ2-3|TRBV28|few|TRBD2
CASSLGGGAIDTQYF
TGTGCCAGCAGTTTAGGCGGGGGGGCAATAGATACGCAGTATTTT
>TRBJ1-1|TRBV24-1|many|TRBD1
CATKGATGEAFF
TGTGCCACCAAGGGGGCGACAGGGGAAGCTTTCTTT
>TRBJ2-3|TRBV7-9|-|-
CASSFSDTQYF
TGTGCCAGCAGCTTTTCGGATACGCAGTATTTT
>TRBJ1-1|TRBV10-2|-|TRBD1
CATGQVPAEAFF
TGCGCCACCGGACAGGTCCCCGCTGAAGCTTTCTTT
>TRBJ2-1|TRBV5-1|many|-
CASSPVSPEDEQFF
TGCGCCAGCAGCCCCGTCTCCCCCGAGGATGAGCAGTTCTTC
>TRBJ2-7|TRBV19|-|TRBD1
CASSPPPGQGGVEQYF
TGTGCCAGCTCACCTCCCCCGGGACAGGGGGGCGTCGAGCAGTACTTC
>TRBJ1-5|TRBV24-1|-|-
CATSASNQPQHF
TGTGCCACCAGTGCGAGCAATCAGCCCCAGCATTTT
>TRBJ1-5|TRBV2|many|-
CASSGQARNQPQHF
TGTGCCAGCAGCGGTCAGGCCCGCAATCAGCCCCAGCATTTT
>TRBJ1-2|TRBV9|-|-
CASSVRDYGYTF
TGTGCCAGCAGCGTCCGGGACTATGGCTACACCTTC
>TRBJ2-7|TRBV7-2|-|-
CASSLSAQTSYEQYF
TGTGCCAGCAGCTTAAGTGCACAGACCTCCTACGAGCAGTACTTC
>TRBJ2-7|TRBV4-1|-|-
CASSLSATYEQYF
TGCGCCAGCAGCCTATCAGCAACCTACGAGCAGTACTTC
>TRBJ1-3|TRBV5-4|many|-
CASSLESSGNTIYF
TGTGCCAGCAGCTTGGAAAGCTCTGGAAACACCATATATTTT
>TRBJ2-6|TRBV24-1|-|-
CATSDRLPGANVLTF
TGTGCCACCAGTGATCGGTTACCTGGGGCCAACGTCCTGACTTTC
>TRBJ1-1|TRBV10-3|many|-
CAISESRSDTEAFF
TGTGCCATCAGTGAGTCACGGTCGGACACTGAAGCTTTCTTT
>TRBJ2-3|TRBV7-3|many|TRBD2
CASSFGLASDTQYF
TGTGCCAGCAGCTTTGGACTAGCGTCAGATACGCAGTATTTT
>TRBJ1-6|TRBV9|many|-
CASSPPEGNNSPLHF
TGTGCCAGCAGTCCTCCCGAGGGCAATAATTCACCCCTCCACTTT
>TRBJ2-3|TRBV20-1|many|-
CSARGSRGALTDTQYF
TGCAGTGCTAGGGGATCTCGCGGGGCCCTCACAGATACGCAGTATTTT
>TRBJ1-2|TRBV20-1|-|-
CSAVYNYGYTF
TGCAGTGCCGTATATAACTATGGCTACACCTTC
>TRBJ1-1|TRBV3-1|many|-
CASSQGGTEAFF
TGTGCCAGCAGCCAAGGCGGCACTGAAGCTTTCTTT
>TRBJ1-5|TRBV19|-|-
CASSIVPRGSGNQPQHF
TGTGCCAGTAGTATAGTGCCCCGGGGAAGCGGCAATCAGCCCCAGCATTTT
>TRBJ2-3|TRBV6-6|-|TRBD2
CASSPHPGGGVTDTQYF
TGTGCCAGCAGCCCTCATCCGGGCGGGGGTGTGACAGATACGCAGTATTTT
>TRBJ1-1|TRBV7-2|-|-
CASSSRGAGTEAFF
TGTGCCAGCAGCTCTAGGGGGGCGGGCACTGAAGCTTTCTTT
>TRBJ1-5|TRBV15|-|-
CATSRTTGQPQHF
TGTGCCACCAGCAGGACTACAGGGCAGCCCCAGCATTTT
>TRBJ2-1|TRBV10-3|-|-
CAISEQQVGVAGEQFF
TGTGCCATCAGTGAGCAACAGGTCGGGGTCGCAGGTGAGCAGTTCTTC
>TRBJ2-6|TRBV7-8|many|-
CASAPITGAGANVLTF
TGTGCCAGCGCCCCTATCACGGGCGCTGGGGCCAACGTCCTGACTTTC
>TRBJ1-3|TRBV6-5|few|TRBD1
CASSNRQGRNSGNTIYF
TGTGCCAGCAGTAACAGACAGGGTCGCAACTCTGGAAACACCATATATTTT
>TRBJ2-7|TRBV6-2/TRBV6-3|few|-
CASRDGGYTYEQYF
TGTGCCAGCAGGGACGGGGGTTATACCTACGAGCAGTACTTC
>TRBJ1-5|TRBV2|-|-
CASKGGRTGWNQPQHF
TGTGCCAGCAAGGGCGGACGGACGGGGTGGAATCAGCCCCAGCATTTT
>TRBJ1-3|TRBV3-1|-|-
CASSHRTGSGNTIYF
TGTGCCAGCAGCCATCGCACAGGGTCTGGAAACACCATATATTTT
>TRBJ2-7|TRBV9|-|-
CASSVEGGGEQYF
TGTGCCAGCAGCGTAGAGGGAGGGGGCGAGCAGTACTTC
>TRBJ1-6|TRBV6-5|many|TRBD1
CASSYRTGRKGGWSPLHF
TGTGCCAGCAGTTACCGGACAGGAAGAAAGGGGGGGTGGTCACCCCTCCACTTT
>TRBJ2-1|TRBV20-1|once|-
CSARGAKTKRIYNEQSF
TGCAGTGCTAGAGGGGCAAAGACTAAGAGGATATACAATGAGCAGTCCTTC
>TRBJ1-1|TRBV25-1|-|-
CASSQTTGLVAFF
TGTGCCAGCAGCCAAACTACAGGGCTTGTAGCTTTCTTT
>TRBJ1-1|TRBV20-1|-|-
CSARKQGRNTEAFF
TGCAGTGCTCGAAAACAGGGCCGGAACACTGAAGCCTTCTTT
>TRBJ2-3|TRBV5-6|many|TRBD1
CASSLRQGISTDTQYF
TGTGCCAGCAGCTTAAGACAGGGCATTAGCACAGATACGCAGTATTTT
>TRBJ1-2|TRBV9|-|-
CASSVGSPGVGGYTF
TGTGCCAGCAGCGTAGGAAGTCCAGGGGTGGGTGGCTACACCTTC
>TRBJ1-6|TRBV30|-|-
CAWSFRDTRRALHF
TGTGCCTGGAGTTTCCGGGACACCAGGCGAGCCCTCCACTTT
>TRBJ2-5|TRBV19|few|-
CASSSQDQETQYF
TGTGCCAGTAGTAGTCAGGACCAAGAGACCCAGTACTTC
>TRBJ1-3|TRBV7-2|-|TRBD1
CASSSGTAGNTIYF
TGTGCCAGCAGCTCAGGGACAGCTGGAAACACCATATATTTT
>TRBJ2-1|TRBV10-2|-|-
CASSEAWVPSYNEQFF
TGCGCCAGCAGTGAGGCCTGGGTGCCCTCCTACAATGAGCAGTTCTTC
>TRBJ1-2|TRBV7-9|-|TRBD1
CASSLPGGSYGYTF
TGTGCCAGCAGCTTACCAGGGGGCTCCTATGGCTACACCTTC
>TRBJ1-5|TRBV2|many|-
CASSERRSQPQHF
TGTGCCAGCAGTGAAAGGCGGTCTCAGCCCCAGCATTTT
>TRBJ2-3|TRBV28|few|-
CASSFPSTDTQYF
TGTGCCAGCAGCTTTCCAAGCACAGATACGCAGTATTTT
>TRBJ2-5|TRBV12-3/TRBV12-4|-|-
CASSSPGGETQYF
TGTGCCAGCAGTTCGCCGGGTGGCGAGACCCAGTACTTC
>TRBJ2-3|TRBV20-1|-|-
CSASMVRGTDTQYF
TGCAGTGCTAGCATGGTTCGGGGCACAGATACGCAGTATTTT
>TRBJ2-1|TRBV19|-|-
CASSPSWDGEQFF
TGTGCCAGTAGTCCTTCATGGGATGGTGAGCAGTTCTTC
>TRBJ1-2|TRBV2|many|TRBD1
CASSLPGQGAPGYTF
TGTGCCAGCAGCCTCCCGGGACAGGGGGCACCTGGCTACACCTTC
>TRBJ2-1|TRBV5-1|many|-
CASSPTVGSSYNEQFF
TGCGCCAGCAGCCCAACCGTAGGGAGCTCCTACAATGAGCAGTTCTTC
>TRBJ2-7|TRBV9|-|TRBD1
CASSVAWTGSYEQYF
TGTGCCAGCAGCGTAGCCTGGACAGGCTCCTACGAGCAGTACTTC
>TRBJ2-7|TRBV20-1|-|-
CSARDQGGPNYEQYF
TGCAGTGCTAGAGATCAGGGGGGGCCCAACTACGAGCAGTACTTC
>TRBJ2-7|TRBV4-1|-|-
CASSQDLRGAHYEQYF
TGCGCCAGCAGCCAAGATCTTCGGGGGGCTCACTACGAGCAGTACTTC
>TRBJ2-2|TRBV7-2|many|TRBD2
CASSLSGEGAGELFF
TGTGCCAGCAGCTTAAGCGGGGAAGGGGCCGGGGAGCTGTTTTTT
>TRBJ2-7|TRBV20-1|-|-
CSARRRDYEQYF
TGCAGTGCTAGACGGCGAGATTACGAGCAGTACTTC
>TRBJ1-6|TRBV20-1|many|-
CSASQEGGRSPLHF
TGCAGTGCTAGTCAAGAGGGGGGACGTTCACCCCTCCACTTT
>TRBJ1-6|TRBV5-1|many|-
CASSLGGRTQPRSPLHF
TGCGCCAGCAGCTTGGGTGGGCGAACTCAACCAAGGTCACCCCTCCACTTT
>TRBJ2-2|TRBV15|-|-
CATSRAYGGEIAGELFF
TGTGCCACCAGCAGAGCATACGGAGGGGAGATCGCCGGGGAGCTGTTTTTT
>TRBJ2-5|TRBV10-3|-|TRBD2
CAIGPGGLLEETQYF
TGTGCCATCGGGCCGGGGGGACTTTTGGAAGAGACCCAGTACTTC